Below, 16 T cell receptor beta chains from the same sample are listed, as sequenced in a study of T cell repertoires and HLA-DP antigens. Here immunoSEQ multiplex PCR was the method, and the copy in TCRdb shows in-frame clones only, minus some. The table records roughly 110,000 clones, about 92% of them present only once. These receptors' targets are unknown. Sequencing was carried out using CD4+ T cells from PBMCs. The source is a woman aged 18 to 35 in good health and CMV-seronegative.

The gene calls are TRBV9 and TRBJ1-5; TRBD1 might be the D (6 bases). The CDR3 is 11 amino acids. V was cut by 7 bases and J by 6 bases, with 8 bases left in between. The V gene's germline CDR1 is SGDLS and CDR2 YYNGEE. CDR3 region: CASGGGQPQHF. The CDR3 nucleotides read TGTGCCAGCGGAGGGGGTCAGCCCCAGCATTTT.

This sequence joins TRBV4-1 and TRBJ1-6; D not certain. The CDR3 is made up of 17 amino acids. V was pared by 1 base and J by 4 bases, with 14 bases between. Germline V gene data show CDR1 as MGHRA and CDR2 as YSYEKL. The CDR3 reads CASSQVYILGYNSPLHF. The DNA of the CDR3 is TGCGCCAGCAGCCAAGTTTATATCCTCGGTTATAATTCACCCCTCCACTTT.

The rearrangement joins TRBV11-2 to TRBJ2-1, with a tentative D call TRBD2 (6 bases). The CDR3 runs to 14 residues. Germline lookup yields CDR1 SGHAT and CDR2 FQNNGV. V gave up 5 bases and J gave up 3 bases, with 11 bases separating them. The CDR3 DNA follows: TGTGCCAGCAGCGCCCTTAGCGGCTACAATGAGCAGTTCTTC. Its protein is CASSALSGYNEQFF. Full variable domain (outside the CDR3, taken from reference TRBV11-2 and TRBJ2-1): EAGVAQSPRYKIIEKRQSVAFWCNPISGHATLYWYQQILGQGPKLLIQFQNNGVVDDSQLPKDRFSAERLKGVDSTLKIQPAKLEDSAVYLCASSALSGYNEQFFGPGTRLTVL.

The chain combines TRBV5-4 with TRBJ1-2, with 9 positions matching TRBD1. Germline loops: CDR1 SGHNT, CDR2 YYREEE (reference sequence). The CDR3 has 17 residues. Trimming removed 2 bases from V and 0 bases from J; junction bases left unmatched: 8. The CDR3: CASSFSQGAQANYGYTF. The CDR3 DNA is TGTGCCAGCAGCTTCTCACAGGGGGCCCAAGCTAACTATGGCTACACCTTC.

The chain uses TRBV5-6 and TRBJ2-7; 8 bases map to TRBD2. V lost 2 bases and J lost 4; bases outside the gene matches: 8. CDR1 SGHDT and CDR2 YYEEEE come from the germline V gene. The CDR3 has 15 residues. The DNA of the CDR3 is TGTGCCAGCAGCTTACTAGCGGCCGGGATGTACGAGCAGTACGTC. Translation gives CASSLLAAGMYEQYV.

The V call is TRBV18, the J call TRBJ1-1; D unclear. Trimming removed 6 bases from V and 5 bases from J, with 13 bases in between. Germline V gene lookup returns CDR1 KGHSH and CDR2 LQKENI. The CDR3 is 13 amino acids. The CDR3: CASSPFLITEAFF. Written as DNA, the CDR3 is TGTGCCAGCTCCCCCTTTTTGATTACTGAAGCTTTCTTT.

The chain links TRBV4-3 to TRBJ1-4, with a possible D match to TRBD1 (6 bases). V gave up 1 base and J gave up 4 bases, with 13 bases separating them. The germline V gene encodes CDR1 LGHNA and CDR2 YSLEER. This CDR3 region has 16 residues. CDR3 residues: CASSQGRGVVNEKLFF. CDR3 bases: TGCGCCAGCAGCCAAGGGAGGGGGGTTGTTAATGAAAAACTGTTTTTT.

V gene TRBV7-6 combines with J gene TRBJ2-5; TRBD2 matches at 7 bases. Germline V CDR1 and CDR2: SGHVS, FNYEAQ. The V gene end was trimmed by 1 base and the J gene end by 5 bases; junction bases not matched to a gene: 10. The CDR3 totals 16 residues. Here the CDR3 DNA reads TGTGCCAGCAGCTTAGTACCTGGGGGGGTGAAGGAGACCCAGTACTTC. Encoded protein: CASSLVPGGVKETQYF.

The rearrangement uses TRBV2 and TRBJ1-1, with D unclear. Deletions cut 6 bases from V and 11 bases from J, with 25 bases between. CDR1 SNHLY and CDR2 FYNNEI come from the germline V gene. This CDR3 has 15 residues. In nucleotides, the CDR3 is TGTGCCAGCAGCCCTGCGCGGGCCTACACACTGAACGCTTTCTTT. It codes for CASSPARAYTLNAFF.

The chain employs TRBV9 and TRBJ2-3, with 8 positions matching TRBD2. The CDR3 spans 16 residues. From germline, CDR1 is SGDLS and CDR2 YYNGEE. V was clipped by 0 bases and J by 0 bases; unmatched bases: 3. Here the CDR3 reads CASSVEASGSTDTQYF. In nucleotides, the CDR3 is TGTGCCAGCAGCGTAGAGGCTAGCGGGAGCACAGATACGCAGTATTTT.

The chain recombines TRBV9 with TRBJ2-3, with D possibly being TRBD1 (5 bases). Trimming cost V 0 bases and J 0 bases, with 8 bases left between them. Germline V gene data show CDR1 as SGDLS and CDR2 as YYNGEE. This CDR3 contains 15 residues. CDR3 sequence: CASSVVGASTDTQYF. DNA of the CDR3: TGTGCCAGCAGCGTAGTAGGGGCGAGCACAGATACGCAGTATTTT. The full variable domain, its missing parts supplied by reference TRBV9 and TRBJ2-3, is DSGVTQTPKHLITATGQRVTLRCSPRSGDLSVYWYQQSLDQGLQFLIQYYNGEERAKGNILERFSAQQFPDLHSELNLSSLELGDSALYFCASSVVGASTDTQYFGPGTRLTVL.

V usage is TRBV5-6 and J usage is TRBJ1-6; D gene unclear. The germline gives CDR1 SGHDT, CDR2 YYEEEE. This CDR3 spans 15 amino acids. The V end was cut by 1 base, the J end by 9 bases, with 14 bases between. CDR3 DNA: TGTGCCAGCAGCTTGAGATCCGCTGCCCCTTCACCCCTCCACTTT. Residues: CASSLRSAAPSPLHF. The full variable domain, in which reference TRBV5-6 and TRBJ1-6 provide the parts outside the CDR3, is DAGVTQSPTHLIKTRGQQVTLRCSPKSGHDTVSWYQQALGQGPQFIFQYYEEEERQRGNFPDRFSGHQFPNYSSELNVNALLLGDSALYLCASSLRSAAPSPLHFGNGTRLTVT.

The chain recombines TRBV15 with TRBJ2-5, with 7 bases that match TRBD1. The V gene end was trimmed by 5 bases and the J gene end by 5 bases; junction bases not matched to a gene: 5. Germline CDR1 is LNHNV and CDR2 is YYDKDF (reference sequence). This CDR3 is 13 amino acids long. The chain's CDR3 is CATSEDRVETQYF. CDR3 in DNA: TGTGCCACCAGCGAAGACAGGGTGGAGACCCAGTACTTC.

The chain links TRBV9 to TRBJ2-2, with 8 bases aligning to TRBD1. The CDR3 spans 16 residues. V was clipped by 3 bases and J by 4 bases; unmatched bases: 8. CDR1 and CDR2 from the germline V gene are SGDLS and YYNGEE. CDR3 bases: TGTGCCAGCAGCGGCCACAGGGGGGTGGGCACCGGGGAGCTGTTTTTT. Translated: CASSGHRGVGTGELFF.

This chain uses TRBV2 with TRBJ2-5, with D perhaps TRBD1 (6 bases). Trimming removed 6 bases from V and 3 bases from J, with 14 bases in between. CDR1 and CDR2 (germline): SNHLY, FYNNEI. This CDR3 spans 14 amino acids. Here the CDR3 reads CASSFDRTEETQYF. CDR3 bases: TGTGCCAGCAGCTTCGACAGGACGGAAGAGACCCAGTACTTC.

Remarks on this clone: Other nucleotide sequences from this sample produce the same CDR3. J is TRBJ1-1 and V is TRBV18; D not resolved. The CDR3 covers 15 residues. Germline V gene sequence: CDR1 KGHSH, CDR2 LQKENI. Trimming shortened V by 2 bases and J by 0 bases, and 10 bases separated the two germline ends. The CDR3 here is CASSPGVPMNTEAFF. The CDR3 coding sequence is TGTGCCAGCTCACCAGGGGTCCCTATGAACACTGAAGCTTTCTTT.